A single sample gave rise to the 21 T cell receptor beta chains below, sequenced in a study of shared clonotypes between healthy human individuals (dated by TCRdb to 2020 to 2021). Library creation used the immunoSEQ multiplex PCR assay. In TCRdb, the immuneACCESS table is reduced to in-frame sequences with V and J assigned. These tables do not hold every clone; where another copy was compared, an unresolved V gene accounts for under half, and the others remain unexplained. For this sample there are 1 million to 1.3 million clones; around three quarters appear just once. Roughly 0.65% of the sample goes to the ten largest clones. Sequencing was performed on memory CD4+ T cells from PBMCs. What this sample's cell subset or site label stands for: CD45RA-negative fraction. These receptors came from a man younger than 35 in good health. Some clones in this sample may be carry-over from other donors' samples.

In this sample, this clone turned up many times. The chain couples TRBV10-3 to TRBJ1-5; TRBD1 aligns across 9 bases. Looked up from germline, CDR1 is ENHRY and CDR2 is SYGVKD. The CDR3 sequence is 15 residues long. V shed 3 bases and J 5 bases; nucleotides not matched to a gene: 5. The CDR3 DNA follows: TGTGCCATCAGTGATTCGGACAGGGGATATCAGCCCCAGCATTTT. This translates into CAISDSDRGYQPQHF.

This sequence joins TRBV6-1 and TRBJ2-1; D perhaps matches TRBD1 (6 bases). This CDR3 has 12 residues. The germline CDR1 and CDR2 sequences are MNHNS and SASEGT. Trimming stripped 7 bases from V and 6 bases from J, with 10 bases between. In DNA, the CDR3 is TGTGCCAGCACAGGGGTCGGCAATGAGCAGTTCTTC. This codes for CASTGVGNEQFF.

This clone was seen just once. The CDR3 reads CASSLDSRRGRRFYEQYF. As DNA, the CDR3 is TGTGCCAGCAGCTTAGATAGTAGAAGAGGGAGGAGGTTTTACGAGCAGTACTTC. The chain recombines TRBV7-9 with TRBJ2-7; tentatively, D is TRBD2 (6 bases). Germline V lookup: CDR1 SEHNR, CDR2 FQNEAQ (reference sequence). Trimming took 1 base from V and 4 from J, leaving 23 bases between them. There are 18 residues in the CDR3.

The chain recombines TRBV14 with TRBJ2-7, with 8 bases that match TRBD1. The CDR3 runs to 17 residues. Trimming at V came to 0 bases and at J to 1 base, leaving 8 bases not matched to a gene. Germline CDR1 is SGHDN and CDR2 is FVKESK. The CDR3 bases are TGTGCCAGCAGCCAAGATTGGGGACAGGCCAAATCCTACGAGCAGTACTTC. Translating it yields CASSQDWGQAKSYEQYF.

The rearrangement uses TRBV18 and TRBJ2-3, with D perhaps TRBD1 (5 bases). Germline V lookup: CDR1 KGHSH, CDR2 LQKENI. The CDR3 loop spans 15 amino acids. V shed 5 bases and J shed 0 bases, with 12 bases lying between them. The CDR3 DNA reads TGTGCCAGCTCAAACTCTCAGGGTAGCACAGATACGCAGTATTTT. Translated, it gives CASSNSQGSTDTQYF.

About this clone: Other DNA sequences of this sample code for an identical CDR3. The rearrangement joins TRBV10-3 to TRBJ2-2, with 10 nucleotides matching TRBD2. Germline trimming cut 10 bases from V and 1 base from J; bases unmatched to any gene: 3. In germline, CDR1 is ENHRY, CDR2 SYGVKD. The CDR3 consists of 14 residues. In DNA form, the CDR3 reads TGTGCCACAAGGACTAGCGGGAACACCGGGGAGCTGTTTTTT. Its translation is CATRTSGNTGELFF.

This clone was counted between two and nine times. The rearrangement uses TRBV5-6 and TRBJ2-3; D is undetermined. The CDR3 is 14 residues long. With 3 bases removed from V and 0 bases from J, the gap between germline ends came to 8 bases. Germline assignment: CDR1 SGHDT and CDR2 YYEEEE. CDR3 in amino acids: CASSSGTSTDTQYF. The CDR3 DNA sequence: TGTGCCAGCAGCTCAGGTACTAGCACAGATACGCAGTATTTT. Using reference TRBV5-6 and TRBJ2-3 for the parts outside the CDR3, the full variable domain is DAGVTQSPTHLIKTRGQQVTLRCSPKSGHDTVSWYQQALGQGPQFIFQYYEEEERQRGNFPDRFSGHQFPNYSSELNVNALLLGDSALYLCASSSGTSTDTQYFGPGTRLTVL.

The chain combines TRBV5-1 with TRBJ2-5; D may match TRBD1 or TRBD2 (5 bases each). Germline CDR1 reads SGHRS; CDR2 reads YFSETQ. V was cut by 4 bases and J by 4 bases, with 14 bases left in between. The CDR3 has 14 residues. The CDR3 is CASSHRGQGETQYF. In nucleotides, the CDR3 is TGCGCCAGCAGCCACCGGGGCCAGGGAGAGACCCAGTACTTC.

The gene calls are TRBV27 and TRBJ2-3; 11 nucleotides line up with TRBD2. Trimming cost V 1 base and J 3 bases; bases outside gene matches: 3. This CDR3 has 16 amino acids. Per germline, CDR1 MNHEY and CDR2 SMNVEV (reference sequence). CDR3 nucleotides: TGTGCCAGCAGTTTATTAGCGGGAGGGCCAACAGATACGCAGTATTTT. Amino acid sequence: CASSLLAGGPTDTQYF.

This clone was counted once. The chain carries TRBV28 and TRBJ2-7; 10 bases line up with TRBD1. The J segment lost 5 bases and the V segment lost 4 bases, leaving 8 bases of the junction unmatched. The CDR3 has 15 amino acids. CDR1 is MDHEN, CDR2 SYDVKM, per germline. CDR3 region: CASSSPGTGVHEQYF. DNA of the CDR3: TGTGCCAGCAGTTCCCCGGGGACAGGGGTCCACGAGCAGTACTTC.

A note on this clone: Other DNA sequences in the sample encode the same CDR3. V usage is TRBV5-1 and J usage is TRBJ1-5; TRBD1 matches at 9 bases. This CDR3 has 14 amino acids. The V gene's germline CDR1 is SGHRS and CDR2 YFSETQ. V shed 4 bases, J shed 7 bases, and the junction held 6 bases outside the gene matches. As DNA, the CDR3 is TGCGCCAGCAGCCTAACAGGGGGCGACCAGCCCCAGCATTTT. Translating it yields CASSLTGGDQPQHF. Full variable domain (outside the CDR3, taken from reference TRBV5-1 and TRBJ1-5): KAGVTQTPRYLIKTRGQQVTLSCSPISGHRSVSWYQQTPGQGLQFLFEYFSETQRNKGNFPGRFSGRQFSNSRSEMNVSTLELGDSALYLCASSLTGGDQPQHFGDGTRLSIL.

V gene TRBV28 combines with J gene TRBJ1-2; D not certain. From germline, CDR1 is MDHEN and CDR2 SYDVKM. CDR3 length: 11 amino acids. V was clipped by 9 bases and J by 11 bases, with 16 bases between them. The CDR3 loop reads CASGVGRGYTF. The CDR3 DNA follows: TGTGCCAGTGGCGTCGGGCGCGGTTACACCTTC.

In its sample, this clone was seen a few times. The J gene is TRBJ1-5, the V gene TRBV19; tentatively, D is TRBD1 (6 bases). Germline V CDR1 and CDR2: LNHDA, SQIVND (reference sequence). This CDR3 is 16 amino acids long. V lost 1 base and J 7 bases, leaving 17 bases between the germline ends. Written as DNA, the CDR3 is TGTGCCAGTAGTATAGTTGGGGGGGCCACCGGACAGCCCCAGCATTTT. Amino acid sequence: CASSIVGGATGQPQHF.

This clone was seen only a few times. The chain carries TRBV28 and TRBJ1-3; unclear D gene. The germline V gene encodes CDR1 MDHEN and CDR2 SYDVKM. The CDR3 is made up of 17 amino acids. V gave up 5 bases and J gave up 0 bases, with 17 bases separating them. Here the CDR3 reads CASSLPREPLSGNTIYF. The DNA of the CDR3 is TGTGCCAGCAGTCTGCCCCGGGAGCCCCTCTCTGGAAACACCATATATTTT.

This clone was recorded many times. Other DNA sequences in this specimen translate into the identical CDR3. The rearrangement joins TRBV6-1 to TRBJ2-5; TRBD1 agrees at 9 bases. The CDR3 has 14 residues. V was pared by 4 bases and J by 7 bases, with 7 bases of the junction left unmatched. CDR1 and CDR2 (germline): MNHNS, SASEGT. CDR3 sequence: CASSGNRGQGTQYF. The CDR3 DNA is TGTGCCAGCAGTGGCAACAGGGGACAGGGGACCCAGTACTTC.

This chain connects TRBV19 to TRBJ1-2, with a tentative D call TRBD1 (5 bases). Trimming took off 6 bases at V and 6 bases at J, with 17 bases between the two ends. CDR1 is LNHDA and CDR2 is SQIVND in the germline V gene (reference sequence). This CDR3 contains 14 residues. In DNA form, the CDR3 reads TGTGCCAGTAGGGCCGACAGCACCAGGAATGGCTACACCTTC. It is translated as CASRADSTRNGYTF.

V usage is TRBV10-1 and J usage is TRBJ1-2, with D unclear. This CDR3 has 13 amino acids. CDR1 and CDR2 (germline): WNHNN, SYGVQD (reference sequence). V lost 5 bases and J 4 bases, leaving 11 bases between the germline ends. CDR3 sequence reads: CASSRAESYGYTF. The DNA of the CDR3 is TGCGCCAGCAGTAGGGCAGAAAGCTATGGCTACACCTTC.

In this sample, this clone turned up a few times. This chain connects TRBV30 to TRBJ1-4; TRBD1 is a possible D gene (5 bases). With 2 bases removed from V and 7 bases from J, the gap between germline ends came to 11 bases. The CDR3 contains 13 residues. From germline, CDR1 is GTSNPN and CDR2 SVGIG (reference sequence). The CDR3 is CAWSLGVGEKLFF. CDR3 bases: TGTGCCTGGAGTTTAGGGGTGGGTGAAAAACTGTTTTTT.

The chain recombines TRBV6-6 with TRBJ1-1; D perhaps matches TRBD1 (5 bases). V was clipped by 2 bases and J by 11 bases, with 21 bases between them. CDR3 size: 15 residues. The germline V gene has CDR1 MNHNY and CDR2 SVGAGI (reference sequence). The CDR3 loop reads CASSYTIQGAFVAFF. The DNA for the CDR3 is TGTGCCAGCAGTTACACAATCCAAGGGGCCTTTGTGGCTTTCTTT.

J is TRBJ2-5 and V is TRBV7-2; TRBD2 agrees at 9 bases. V was clipped by 5 bases and J by 4 bases; unmatched bases: 17. CDR3 length: 18 residues. Germline CDR1 and CDR2: SGHTA and FQGNSA. This chain's CDR3 is CASSRRRLAGTRGETQYF. In nucleotides, the CDR3 is TGTGCCAGCAGCCGTCGGCGGCTAGCGGGAACACGGGGAGAGACCCAGTACTTC.

The gene calls are TRBV11-2 and TRBJ2-7; D assignment may be TRBD1 or TRBD2 (5 bases each). V was pared by 4 bases and J by 5 bases, with 12 bases between. Germline CDR1 reads SGHAT; CDR2 reads FQNNGV. The length of the CDR3 is 13 residues. The CDR3 DNA is TGTGCCAGCAGCTGGCGGGTCAGGGACGAGCAGTACTTC. Translating it yields CASSWRVRDEQYF.